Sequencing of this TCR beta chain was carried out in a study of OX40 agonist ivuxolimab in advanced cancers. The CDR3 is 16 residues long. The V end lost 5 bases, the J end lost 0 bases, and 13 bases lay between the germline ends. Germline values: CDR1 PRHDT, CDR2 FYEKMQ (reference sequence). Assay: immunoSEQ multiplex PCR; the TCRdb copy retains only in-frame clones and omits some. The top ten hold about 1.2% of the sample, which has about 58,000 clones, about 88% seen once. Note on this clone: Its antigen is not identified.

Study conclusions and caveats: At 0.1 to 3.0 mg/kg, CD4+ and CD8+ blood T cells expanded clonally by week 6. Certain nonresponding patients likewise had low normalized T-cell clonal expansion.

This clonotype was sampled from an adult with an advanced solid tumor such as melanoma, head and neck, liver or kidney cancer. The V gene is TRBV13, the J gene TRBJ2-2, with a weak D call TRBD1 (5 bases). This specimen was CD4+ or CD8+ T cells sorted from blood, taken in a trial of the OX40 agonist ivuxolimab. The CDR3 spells CASSPWTTANTGELFF. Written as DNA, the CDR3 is TGTGCCAGCAGCCCATGGACAACCGCGAACACCGGGGAGCTGTTTTTT.